This T cell receptor beta chain was documented in a study of Graves' ophthalmopathy and Graves' hyperthyroidism. Across the study: Stable hyperthyroidism denotes an absence of ophthalmopathy throughout 18 months of follow-up.

The germline V gene encodes CDR1 SQVTM and CDR2 ANQGSEA. Trimming took 3 bases from V and 2 from J; bases not matched to a gene: 7. This CDR3 is built from 15 residues. RNA transcripts were the template, and TCR beta CDR3 regions were amplified from them. HTBI-primed RT-PCR formed the first round, and a multiplex PCR formed the second. TCRdb re-derived calls from the multiplex PCR reads in MiXCR, one entry per CDR3 protein. The sample has 900,000 to 1,200,000 distinct CDR3 sequences; about 40% are singletons. Excluded: other autoimmune disease, uncontrolled infection, pregnancy or lactation. Study results and limitations: The majority of expanded thyroid clonotypes above 0.001 frequency also occurred in blood.

About this clonotype: The target antigen is unknown.

This chain connects TRBV29-1 to TRBJ2-5; the match to TRBD2 covers 9 bases. The sequence came from an adult man with Graves' hyperthyroidism. Sequencing was performed on peripheral blood or thyroid tissue (not recorded which). The CDR3 nucleotides are TGCAGCGTTGAGGGGGCTAGCGGGACGCAAGAGACCCAGTACTTC. Its protein product is CSVEGASGTQETQYF.